These T cell receptor beta chains were read from a single sample in a study of blood T cell repertoires in COVID-19. The protocol was immunoSEQ multiplex PCR, while the TCRdb copy is restricted to in-frame clones and leaves out a portion. The sample carries 40,000 to 55,000 clones, around 87% recorded once. Sequenced: peripheral blood. These receptors originate from a man aged 45-60 years with active COVID-19. CDR3s include the opening cysteine and the closing phenylalanine or tryptophan. The D gene is left open where the match is weak. The size entry is marked missing in some rows and otherwise reads once, few, many or a size class.

-,TRBV7-9,TRBJ2-3,-,TGTGCCAGCTCCCTTTTGGGAGCCGGAGATACGCAGTATTTT,CASSLLGAGDTQYF
-,TRBV7-9,TRBJ2-2,TRBD1,TGTGCCAGCAGCCCGCGGACAGGCTACACCGGGGAGCTGTTTTTT,CASSPRTGYTGELFF
-,TRBV5-6,TRBJ2-7,-,TGTGCCAGCAGCTTACAGGGTCTTCGGAGCTACGAGCAGTACTTC,CASSLQGLRSYEQYF
-,TRBV7-2,TRBJ2-5,-,TGTGCCAGCAGCTCCTTGCGATGGGGGCCTCGAGAGACCCAGTACTTC,CASSSLRWGPRETQYF
-,TRBV20-1,TRBJ1-1,TRBD1,TGCAGTGCTAGGGCAGGGGGGAAAGCTTTCTTT,CSARAGGKAFF
-,TRBV25-1,TRBJ2-7,-,TGTGCCAGCAGTGTCGGGTTCCGCGAGCAGTACTTC,CASSVGFREQYF
-,TRBV6-5,TRBJ2-1,TRBD2,TGTGCCAGCCTTCAAGCGGGAGGGAACAATGAGCAGTTCTTC,CASLQAGGNNEQFF
-,TRBV14,TRBJ1-1,-,TGTGCCAGCAGCTCTCCAGGGATCGCTGAAGCTTTCTTT,CASSSPGIAEAFF
-,TRBV30,TRBJ2-1,TRBD2,TGTGCCTGGAGTGTATCCGCGGGAGGGGCAGAGCAGTTCTTC,CAWSVSAGGAEQFF
-,TRBV11-3,TRBJ2-2,TRBD2,TGTGCCAGCAGCTTGGGGACTAGCGGAGCCAATCCCGGGGAGCTGTTTTTT,CASSLGTSGANPGELFF
once,TRBV3-1/TRBV3-2,TRBJ2-7,-,TGTGCCAGCAGCCAAGGTTACGGGAGCTCCTACGAGCAGTACTTC,CASSQGYGSSYEQYF
-,TRBV7-9,TRBJ2-2,-,TGTGCCAGCAGCTTAGGGCGGGACACCGGGGAGCTGTTTTTT,CASSLGRDTGELFF
-,TRBV5-1,TRBJ1-2,TRBD1,TGCGCCAGCAGCTGGACAGGGGGCGAGTATGGCTACACCTTC,CASSWTGGEYGYTF
-,TRBV4-1,TRBJ2-7,TRBD1,TGCGCCAGCAGCCAACGGACAGGGGGCTACTACGAGCAGTACTTC,CASSQRTGGYYEQYF
once,TRBV30,TRBJ2-7,-,TGTGCCTGGGATAAAACAGGGTCCTCCTACGAGCAGTACTTC,CAWDKTGSSYEQYF
once,TRBV13,TRBJ2-7,-,TGTGCCTCACAAGGGGGAAACGAGCAGTACTTC,CASQGGNEQYF
-,TRBV6-1,TRBJ2-1,TRBD2,TGTGCCAGCAGTGGCCAGAGCGGGAGCTCCTACAATGAGCAGTTCTTC,CASSGQSGSSYNEQFF
-,TRBV3-1/TRBV3-2,TRBJ1-1,-,TGTGCCAGCAGCTCCAGGAACACTGAAGCTTTCTTT,CASSSRNTEAFF
-,TRBV7-2,TRBJ2-7,-,TGTGCCAGCAGCTTAGGACAGGCTTCCTCCTACGAGCAGTACTTC,CASSLGQASSYEQYF
-,TRBV7-9,TRBJ2-5,TRBD2,TGTGCCAGCAGCTTGTTCTTGCGGGGGGGCCAAGAGACCCAGTACTTC,CASSLFLRGGQETQYF
once,TRBV30,TRBJ1-6,-,TGTGCCTGGAGTTCCCAGGGCTCCTATAATTCACCCCTCCACTTT,CAWSSQGSYNSPLHF
once,TRBV9,TRBJ1-2,-,TGTGCCAGCAGCGTAGGAGAAGGGCAGGCGGGTGGCTACACCTTC,CASSVGEGQAGGYTF
few,TRBV5-1,TRBJ2-7,TRBD1,TGCGCCAGCACCGACCCGGGGACAGGGGCCTACGAGCAGTACTTC,CASTDPGTGAYEQYF
-,TRBV10-3,TRBJ1-3,TRBD1,TGTGCCACGGGGACAGGGGAGTCCCGGTTAAATTTT,CATGTGESRLNF
-,TRBV7-9,TRBJ1-2,TRBD1,TGTGCCAGCAGCTTAGAGCAGGGGGTGAACTATGGCTACACCTTC,CASSLEQGVNYGYTF
-,TRBV19,TRBJ2-7,-,TGTGCCAGTAGTAATCTAGGTCGGGATTCAGAGCAGTACTTC,CASSNLGRDSEQYF
-,TRBV5-1,TRBJ2-5,-,TGCGCCAGCAGCTCCTCCAGGGAAGAGACCCAGTACTTC,CASSSSREETQYF
few,TRBV29-1,TRBJ2-7,TRBD1,TGCAGCGGTGGGACAGGGGAATATGGCGAGCAGTACTTC,CSGGTGEYGEQYF
-,TRBV5-6,TRBJ1-5,-,TGTGCCAGCAGCCGGGTCCTCAATCAGCCCCAGCATTTT,CASSRVLNQPQHF
-,TRBV6-2/TRBV6-3,TRBJ1-5,TRBD1,TGTGCCAGCAGTTGGACAGGGAATCAGCCCCAGCATTTT,CASSWTGNQPQHF
-,TRBV5-1,TRBJ2-3,-,TGCGCCAGCAGCTTGGCAATGGGAGGCGTTGGTACGCAGTATTTT,CASSLAMGGVGTQYF
-,TRBV11-3,TRBJ2-1,-,TGTGCCAGCGGGAGACGAGGCTACAATGAGCAGTTCTTC,CASGRRGYNEQFF
once,TRBV2,TRBJ2-5,TRBD1,TGTGCCAGCACCCGGGACAGGGGGCTTCAAGAGACCCAGTACTTC,CASTRDRGLQETQYF
-,TRBV19,TRBJ2-3,TRBD1,TGTGCCAGTAGCCCCCGAGGGGGCTGGACAGATACGCAGTATTTT,CASSPRGGWTDTQYF
-,TRBV24-1,TRBJ2-1,TRBD1,TGTGCCACCAGCACCGGGACAGGGGTAAGCAATGAGCAGTTCTTC,CATSTGTGVSNEQFF
-,TRBV5-1,TRBJ2-7,-,TGCGCCAGCAGCTTGGATTTGCTCCAGGAGCAGTACTTC,CASSLDLLQEQYF
once,TRBV6-4,TRBJ1-6,-,TGTGCCAGCCGAGCGAGCGCAGGGGATAATTCACCCCTCCACTTT,CASRASAGDNSPLHF
-,TRBV15,TRBJ2-7,TRBD1,TGTGCCACCGGGCCCGGCCCAGGGGGTTACGAGCAGTACTTC,CATGPGPGGYEQYF
-,TRBV11-3,TRBJ2-1,TRBD2,TGTGCCAGCAGCCCGGGACTAGCGGGAAGGAAGTTCTTC,CASSPGLAGRKFF
-,TRBV5-1,TRBJ1-2,TRBD1,TGCGCCAGCAGCGGGCTACAGGGGGCGATTGGCTACACCTTC,CASSGLQGAIGYTF
-,TRBV2,TRBJ1-4,-,TGTGCCAGCATACAGGGCGGCGAAAAACTGTTTTTT,CASIQGGEKLFF
-,TRBV7-9,TRBJ2-7,-,TGTGCCAGCACGGACGGGGAATCCTACGAGCAGTACTTC,CASTDGESYEQYF
-,TRBV7-2,TRBJ2-5,TRBD2,TGTGCCAGCAGCCCCCAACCCCTTAGCGGGCAAGAGACCCAGTACTTC,CASSPQPLSGQETQYF
-,TRBV11-2,TRBJ2-3,TRBD1,TGTGCCAGCAGCTTCGGACAGGGAGGTCAAGATACGCAGTATTTT,CASSFGQGGQDTQYF
-,TRBV27,TRBJ2-1,TRBD1,TGTGCCAGCAGTCCCCCAGGGACAGGGGGCAATGAGCAGTTCTTC,CASSPPGTGGNEQFF
once,TRBV19,TRBJ2-7,-,TGTGCCAGTAGTTGGAAGACCCTAGGCGAGCAGTACTTC,CASSWKTLGEQYF
once,TRBV5-1,TRBJ1-5,TRBD1,TGCGCCAGCAGCTTGACGGGACAGGGGGAACAGCCCCAGCATTTT,CASSLTGQGEQPQHF
-,TRBV10-3,TRBJ1-1,TRBD1,TGTGCCATCACCGATACCCCGGGACAGGGAGTCACTGAAGCTTTCTTT,CAITDTPGQGVTEAFF
-,TRBV19,TRBJ1-5,-,TGTGCCAGTAGTATCGGAGGAGATCATCAGCCCCAGCATTTT,CASSIGGDHQPQHF
-,TRBV29-1,TRBJ1-4,-,TGCAGCGCGACCGGGATCAATGAAAAACTGTTTTTT,CSATGINEKLFF
-,TRBV20-1,TRBJ2-5,TRBD2,TGCAGTGCTAGTAGGGCGGGGGGGCCGGTGGAGACCCAGTACTTC,CSASRAGGPVETQYF
-,TRBV6-1,TRBJ2-3,-,TGTGCCAGCAGTGAATATCCAGGGACTTACACAGATACGCAGTATTTT,CASSEYPGTYTDTQYF
once,TRBV19,TRBJ2-7,TRBD1,TGTGCCAGTAGTACCACCGGGACAGGGGAATACGAGCAGTACTTC,CASSTTGTGEYEQYF
once,TRBV5-1,TRBJ2-3,-,TGCGCCAGCAGCTTGCGGGCTGGGGCGTTGGTAGATACGCAGTATTTT,CASSLRAGALVDTQYF
-,TRBV7-2,TRBJ2-1,TRBD2,TGTGCCAGCAGCAAGAATAGCGGGAGCTCCTACAATGAGCAGTTCTTC,CASSKNSGSSYNEQFF